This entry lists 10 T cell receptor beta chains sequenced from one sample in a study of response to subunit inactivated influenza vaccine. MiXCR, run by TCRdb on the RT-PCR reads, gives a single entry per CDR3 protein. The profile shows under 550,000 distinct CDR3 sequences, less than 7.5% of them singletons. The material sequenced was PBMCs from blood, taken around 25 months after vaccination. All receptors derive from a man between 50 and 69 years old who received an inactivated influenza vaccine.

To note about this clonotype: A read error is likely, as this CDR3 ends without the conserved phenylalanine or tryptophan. CDR3 nucleotides: TGTGCCAGCTCACTTTTCGATTCTACCGAGCAGTACATC. Its protein product is CASSLFDSTEQYI. The chain links TRBV18 to TRBJ2-7; D unclear. Deletions cut 4 bases from V and 6 bases from J, with 13 bases between. CDR1 and CDR2 from the germline V gene are KGHSH and LQKENI. The CDR3 spans 13 residues.

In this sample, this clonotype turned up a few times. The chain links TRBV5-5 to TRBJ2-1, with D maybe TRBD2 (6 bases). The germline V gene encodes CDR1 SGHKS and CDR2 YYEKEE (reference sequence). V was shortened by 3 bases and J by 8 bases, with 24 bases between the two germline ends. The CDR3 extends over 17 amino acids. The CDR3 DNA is TGTGCCAGCAGCTCATCGTTGATGGCGACTAGTTTCTATGAGCAGTTCTTC. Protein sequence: CASSSSLMATSFYEQFF. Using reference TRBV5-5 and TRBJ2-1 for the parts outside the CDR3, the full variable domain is DAGVTQSPTHLIKTRGQQVTLRCSPISGHKSVSWYQQVLGQGPQFIFQYYEKEERGRGNFPDRFSARQFPNYSSELNVNALLLGDSALYLCASSSSLMATSFYEQFFGPGTRLTVL.

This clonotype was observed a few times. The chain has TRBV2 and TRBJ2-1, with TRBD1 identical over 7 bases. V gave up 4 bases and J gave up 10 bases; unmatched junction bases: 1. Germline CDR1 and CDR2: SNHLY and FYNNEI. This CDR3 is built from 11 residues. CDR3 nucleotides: TGTGCCAGCAGTGTACAGGGGGAGCAGTTCTTC. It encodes CASSVQGEQFF.

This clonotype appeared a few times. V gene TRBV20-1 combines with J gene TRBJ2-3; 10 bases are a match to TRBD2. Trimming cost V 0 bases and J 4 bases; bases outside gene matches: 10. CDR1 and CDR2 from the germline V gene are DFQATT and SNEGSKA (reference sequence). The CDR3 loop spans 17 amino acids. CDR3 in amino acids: CSARELAGMSRSDTQYF. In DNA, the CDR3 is TGCAGTGCTAGAGAACTAGCGGGGATGTCACGTTCAGATACGCAGTATTTT.

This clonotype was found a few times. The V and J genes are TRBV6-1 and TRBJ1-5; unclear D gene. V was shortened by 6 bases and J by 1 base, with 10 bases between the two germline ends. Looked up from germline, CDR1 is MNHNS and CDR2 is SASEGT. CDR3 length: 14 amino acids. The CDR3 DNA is TGTGCCAGCAGCCACGGGCCGAGCAATCAGCCCCAGCATTTT. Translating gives CASSHGPSNQPQHF.

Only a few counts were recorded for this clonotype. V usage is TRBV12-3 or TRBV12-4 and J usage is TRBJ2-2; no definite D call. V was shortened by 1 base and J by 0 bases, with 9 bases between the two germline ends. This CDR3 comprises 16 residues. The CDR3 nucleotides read TGTGCCAGCAGTTTAGGGTTTGGACCGAACACCGGGGAGCTGTTTTTT. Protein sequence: CASSLGFGPNTGELFF.

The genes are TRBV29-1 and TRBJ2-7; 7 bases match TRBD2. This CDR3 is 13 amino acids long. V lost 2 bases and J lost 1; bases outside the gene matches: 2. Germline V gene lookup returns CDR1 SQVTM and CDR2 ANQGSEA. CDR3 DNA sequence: TGCAGCGTTGAAACGCGGGAGTCCTACGAGCAGTACTTC. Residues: CSVETRESYEQYF.

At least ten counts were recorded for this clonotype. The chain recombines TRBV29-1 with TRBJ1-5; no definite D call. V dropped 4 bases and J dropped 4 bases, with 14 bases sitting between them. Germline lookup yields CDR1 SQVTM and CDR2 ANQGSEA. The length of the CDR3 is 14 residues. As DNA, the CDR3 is TGCAGCGTTGCGGCGTCGGACCCGAATCAGCCCCAGCATTTT. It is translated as CSVAASDPNQPQHF.

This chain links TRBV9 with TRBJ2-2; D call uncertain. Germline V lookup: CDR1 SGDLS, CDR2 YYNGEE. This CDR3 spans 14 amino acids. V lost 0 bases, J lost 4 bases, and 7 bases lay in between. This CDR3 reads CASSVADITGELFF. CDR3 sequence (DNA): TGTGCCAGCAGCGTAGCTGACATCACCGGGGAGCTGTTTTTT. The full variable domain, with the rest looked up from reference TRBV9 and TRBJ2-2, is DSGVTQTPKHLITATGQRVTLRCSPRSGDLSVYWYQQSLDQGLQFLIQYYNGEERAKGNILERFSAQQFPDLHSELNLSSLELGDSALYFCASSVADITGELFFGEGSRLTVL.

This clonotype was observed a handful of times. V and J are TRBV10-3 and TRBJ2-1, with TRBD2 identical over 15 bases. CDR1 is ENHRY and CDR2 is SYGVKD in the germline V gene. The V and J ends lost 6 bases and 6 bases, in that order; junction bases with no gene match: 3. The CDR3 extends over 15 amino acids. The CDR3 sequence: CAIRGLAGGSNEQFF. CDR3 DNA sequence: TGTGCCATCAGGGGACTAGCGGGGGGATCCAATGAGCAGTTCTTC.